One and the same sample provided the 8 T cell receptor beta chains below, sequenced in a study of T cell responses to AZD1222 COVID-19 vaccine. TCRdb's table, derived via immunoSEQ multiplex PCR, lists solely in-frame clones and lacks some. The data show 95,000 or so clones, more than 70% seen once. This material consisted of peripheral blood, taken on day 0 of AZD1222 vaccination. The receptors derive from an adult in good health.

The chain is built from TRBV30 and TRBJ1-3, with D unclear. The germline V gene has CDR1 GTSNPN and CDR2 SVGIG (reference sequence). The CDR3 loop spans 13 amino acids. V lost 0 bases to trimming and J lost 8 bases, with 11 bases between them. CDR3 bases: TGTGCCTGGAGTGTAGGCGGACTGCACACCATATATTTT. It codes for CAWSVGGLHTIYF.

The chain carries TRBV12-5 and TRBJ1-6; D unclear. The ends were cut back, 9 bases at V and 0 bases at J, with 9 bases in the middle. CDR3 size: 14 residues. Germline V gives CDR1 LGHNT, CDR2 FRNRAP. CDR3 in amino acids: CASDTSSYNSPLHF. DNA of the CDR3: TGTGCTAGCGACACAAGCTCCTATAATTCACCCCTCCACTTT. Full variable domain (outside the CDR3, taken from reference TRBV12-5 and TRBJ1-6): DARVTQTPRHKVTEMGQEVTMRCQPILGHNTVFWYRQTMMQGLELLAYFRNRAPLDDSGMPKDRFSAEMPDATLATLKIQPSEPRDSAVYFCASDTSSYNSPLHFGNGTRLTVT.

The J gene is TRBJ2-7, the V gene TRBV6-1; maybe TRBD1 (7 bases). Germline V gives CDR1 MNHNS, CDR2 SASEGT. This CDR3 contains 18 residues. Between the trimmed V and J ends, which lost 4 bases and 3 bases, there was a span of 25 bases. This CDR3 is CASSAQGGVQVFLYEQYF. CDR3 DNA: TGTGCCAGCAGTGCCCAGGGGGGTGTACAGGTTTTTCTCTACGAGCAGTACTTC.

This clone was detected a few times. The J gene is TRBJ2-1, the V gene TRBV1; the tabulated D call, TRBD2, remains unverified against the DNA. TRBV1 is listed as a pseudogene. The CDR3 loop spans 16 amino acids. Written as DNA, the CDR3 is TGCACCAGCAGCCAAGATGGGAAAAGGACTTACAATGAGCAGTTCTTC. Translation gives CTSSQDGKRTYNEQFF.

This clone was observed a handful of times. The V and J genes are TRBV6-2 or TRBV6-3 and TRBJ1-5; D is unclear. The CDR3 runs to 14 residues. CDR1 is MNHEY, CDR2 SVGEGT, per germline. The V and J ends lost 0 bases and 4 bases respectively, with 7 bases between them. The CDR3 region is CASSYSAENQPQHF. CDR3 bases: TGTGCCAGCAGTTACTCGGCAGAGAATCAGCCCCAGCATTTT.

The chain joins TRBV9 to TRBJ2-5; the D gene is possibly TRBD2 (6 bases). V was cut by 0 bases and J by 1 base, with 10 bases left in between. This CDR3 is built from 15 residues. Germline V lookup: CDR1 SGDLS, CDR2 YYNGEE. CDR3 loop: CASSVDWRGQETQYF. CDR3 bases: TGTGCCAGCAGCGTAGATTGGCGGGGCCAAGAGACCCAGTACTTC.

Note on this clone: Germline is not matched at one junction end, which may reflect a read error. The chain recombines TRBV5-1 with TRBJ1-3; the match to TRBD1 covers 7 bases. Germline-derived CDR1 and CDR2 are SGHRS and YFSETQ. The CDR3 totals 15 residues. CDR3 bases: TGCGCCAGCAGTTTGGATCCGGGACAGCGAAACACCATATATTTT. Translating it yields CASSLDPGQRNTIYF.

The J gene is TRBJ2-4, the V gene TRBV7-9; 8 bases agree with TRBD1. Germline V gene lookup returns CDR1 SEHNR and CDR2 FQNEAQ (reference sequence). The CDR3 contains 15 residues. The J segment lost 2 bases and the V segment lost 4 bases, leaving 4 bases of the junction unmatched. The CDR3 sequence: CASSSRTGTKNIQYF. The CDR3, as DNA: TGTGCCAGCAGCTCTAGGACAGGGACCAAAAACATTCAGTACTTC.